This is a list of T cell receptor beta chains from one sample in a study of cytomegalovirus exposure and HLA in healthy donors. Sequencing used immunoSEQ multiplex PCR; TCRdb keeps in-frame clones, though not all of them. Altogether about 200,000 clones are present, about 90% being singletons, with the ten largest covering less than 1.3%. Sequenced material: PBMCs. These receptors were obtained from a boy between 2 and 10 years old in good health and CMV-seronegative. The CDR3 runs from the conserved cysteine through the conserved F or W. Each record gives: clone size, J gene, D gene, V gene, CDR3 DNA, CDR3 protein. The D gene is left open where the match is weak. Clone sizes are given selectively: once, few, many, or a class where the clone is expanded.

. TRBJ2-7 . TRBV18 TGTGCCAGCTCACCATACGCGTCCTACGAGCAGTACTTC CASSPYASYEQYF
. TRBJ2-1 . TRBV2 TGTGCCAGCAGCCCAGAACTCCGGGGGTTCTACAATGAGCAGTTCTTC CASSPELRGFYNEQFF
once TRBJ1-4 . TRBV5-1 TGCGCCAGCAGCCCGGTCACCAACCCACCGGGTTTGCGGGAAAAACTGTTTTTT CASSPVTNPPGLREKLFF
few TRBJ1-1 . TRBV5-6 TGTGCCAGCAGCCCCCGTGTGAACACTGAAGCTTTCTTT CASSPRVNTEAFF
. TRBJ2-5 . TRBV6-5 TGTGCCAGCAGTTACCGGGAGACCCAGTACTTC CASSYRETQYF
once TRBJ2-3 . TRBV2 TGTGCCAGCAGGGGAGGACTGAGTCGAGGCACAGATACGCGGTATTTT CASRGGLSRGTDTRYF
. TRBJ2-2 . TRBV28 TGTGCCACCAGTGGGCCCCCGAACACCGGGGAGCTGTTTTTT CATSGPPNTGELFF
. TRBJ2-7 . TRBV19 TGTGCCAGTAGTAGAGGCCCAACGTCGGGGAGCTCCTACGAGCAGTACTTC CASSRGPTSGSSYEQYF
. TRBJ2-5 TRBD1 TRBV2 TGTGCCAGCAGTGACGGCAGGGGGCAGGAGACCCAGTACTTC CASSDGRGQETQYF
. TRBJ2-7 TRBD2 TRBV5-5 TGTGCCAGCAGCTTGGGGACTAGCGGGATCTCCTACGAGCAGTACTTC CASSLGTSGISYEQYF
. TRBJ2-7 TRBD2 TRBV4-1 TGCGCCAGCAGCCAAGGCCAGGGAGGGCCCTACGAGCAGTACTTC CASSQGQGGPYEQYF
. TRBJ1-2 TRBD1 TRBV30 TGTGCCTGGAAGCTACAGGGGGCTCACTATGGCTACACCTTC CAWKLQGAHYGYTF
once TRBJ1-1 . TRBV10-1 TGCGCCAGCAGTAGGAGACAGAAAAACGACACTGAAGCTTTCTTT CASSRRQKNDTEAFF
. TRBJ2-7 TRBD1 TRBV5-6 TGTGCCAGCAGCGGAACCGGGACAGGGCTCTCCTACGAGCAGTACTTC CASSGTGTGLSYEQYF